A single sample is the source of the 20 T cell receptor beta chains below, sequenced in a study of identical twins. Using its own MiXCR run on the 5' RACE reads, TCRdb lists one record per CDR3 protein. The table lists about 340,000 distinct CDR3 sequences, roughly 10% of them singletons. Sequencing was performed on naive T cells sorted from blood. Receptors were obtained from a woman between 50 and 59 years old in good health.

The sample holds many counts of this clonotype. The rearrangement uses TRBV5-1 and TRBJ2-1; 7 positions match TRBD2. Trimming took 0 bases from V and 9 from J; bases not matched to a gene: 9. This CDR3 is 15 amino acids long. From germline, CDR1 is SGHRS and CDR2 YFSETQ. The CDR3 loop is CASSLDLGGRGEQFF. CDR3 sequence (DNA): TGCGCCAGCAGCTTGGATTTGGGGGGGAGGGGTGAGCAGTTCTTC. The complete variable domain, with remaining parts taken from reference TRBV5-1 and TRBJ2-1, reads KAGVTQTPRYLIKTRGQQVTLSCSPISGHRSVSWYQQTPGQGLQFLFEYFSETQRNKGNFPGRFSGRQFSNSRSEMNVSTLELGDSALYLCASSLDLGGRGEQFFGPGTRLTVL.

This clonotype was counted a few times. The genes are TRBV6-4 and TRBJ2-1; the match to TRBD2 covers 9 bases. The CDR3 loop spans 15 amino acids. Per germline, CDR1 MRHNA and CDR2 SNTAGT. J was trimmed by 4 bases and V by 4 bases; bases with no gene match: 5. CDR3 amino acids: CASSALGLAYNEQFF. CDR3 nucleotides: TGTGCCAGCAGTGCCCTGGGACTAGCTTACAATGAGCAGTTCTTC.

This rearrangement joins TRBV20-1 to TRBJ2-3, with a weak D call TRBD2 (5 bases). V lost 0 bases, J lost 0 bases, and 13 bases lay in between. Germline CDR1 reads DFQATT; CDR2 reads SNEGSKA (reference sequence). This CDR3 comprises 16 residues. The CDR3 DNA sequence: TGCAGTGCTAGAGACTTTAGCGCCACCAGCACAGATACGCAGTATTTT. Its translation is CSARDFSATSTDTQYF.

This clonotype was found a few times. CDR3: CSATSSGSMLRETQYF. Written as DNA, the CDR3 is TGCAGTGCTACATCTAGCGGGAGCATGTTGCGGGAGACCCAGTACTTC. The chain carries TRBV20-1 and TRBJ2-5; 10 bases fit TRBD2. The CDR3 has 16 residues. Germline-derived CDR1 and CDR2 are DFQATT and SNEGSKA (reference sequence). V was clipped by 4 bases and J by 5 bases; unmatched bases: 13.

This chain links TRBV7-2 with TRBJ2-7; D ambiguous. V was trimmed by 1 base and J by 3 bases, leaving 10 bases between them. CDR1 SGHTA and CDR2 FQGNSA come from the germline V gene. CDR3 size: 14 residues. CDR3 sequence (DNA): TGTGCCAGCAGCTTAGGTAACTACCGCTACGAGCAGTACTTC. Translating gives CASSLGNYRYEQYF.

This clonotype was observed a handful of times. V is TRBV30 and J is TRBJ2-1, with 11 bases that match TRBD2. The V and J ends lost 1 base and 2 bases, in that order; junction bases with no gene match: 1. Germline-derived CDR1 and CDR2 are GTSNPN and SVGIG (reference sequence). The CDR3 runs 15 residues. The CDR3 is CAWSATSGTYNEQFF. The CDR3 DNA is TGTGCCTGGAGTGCGACTAGCGGGACCTACAATGAGCAGTTCTTC.

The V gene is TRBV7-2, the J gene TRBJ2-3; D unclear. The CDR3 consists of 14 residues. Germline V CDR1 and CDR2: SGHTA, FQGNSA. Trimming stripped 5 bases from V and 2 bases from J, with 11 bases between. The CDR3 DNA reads TGTGCCAGCAGCCCCAGGCTGCACACAGATACGCAGTATTTT. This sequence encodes CASSPRLHTDTQYF.

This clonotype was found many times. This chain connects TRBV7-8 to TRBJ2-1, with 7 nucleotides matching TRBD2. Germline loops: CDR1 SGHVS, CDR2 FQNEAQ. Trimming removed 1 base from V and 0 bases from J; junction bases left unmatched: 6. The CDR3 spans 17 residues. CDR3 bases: TGTGCCAGCAGCTTAGAAGCGGGAACCGGCTCCTACAATGAGCAGTTCTTC. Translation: CASSLEAGTGSYNEQFF.

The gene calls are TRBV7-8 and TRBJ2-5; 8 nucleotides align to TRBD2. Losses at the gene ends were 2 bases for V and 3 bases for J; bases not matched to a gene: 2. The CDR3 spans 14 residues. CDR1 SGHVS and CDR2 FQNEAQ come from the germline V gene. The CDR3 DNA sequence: TGTGCCAGCAGCTTACCGCGGGAGGAAGAGACCCAGTACTTC. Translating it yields CASSLPREEETQYF.

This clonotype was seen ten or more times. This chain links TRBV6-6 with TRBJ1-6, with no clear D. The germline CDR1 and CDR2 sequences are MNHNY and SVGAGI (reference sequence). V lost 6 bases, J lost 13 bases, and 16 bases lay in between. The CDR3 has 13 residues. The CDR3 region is CASSNIPRDPLHF. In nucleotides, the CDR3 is TGTGCCAGCAGCAACATCCCCCGGGATCCCCTCCACTTT.

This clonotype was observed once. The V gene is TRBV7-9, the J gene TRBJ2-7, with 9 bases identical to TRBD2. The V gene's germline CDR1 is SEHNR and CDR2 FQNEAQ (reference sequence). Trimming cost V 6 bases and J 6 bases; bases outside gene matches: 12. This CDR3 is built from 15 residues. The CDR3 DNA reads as TGTGCCAGCAGAAAACGTGCGGGAGGGCCGGTCGAGCAGTACTTC. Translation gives CASRKRAGGPVEQYF.

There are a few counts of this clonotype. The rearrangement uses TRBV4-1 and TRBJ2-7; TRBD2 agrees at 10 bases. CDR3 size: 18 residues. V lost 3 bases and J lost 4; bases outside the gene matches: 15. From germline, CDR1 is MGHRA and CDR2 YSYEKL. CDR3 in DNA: TGCGCCAGCAGCCATAGAAATCGGGGAGCTAGCGGGAGATACGAGCAGTACTTC. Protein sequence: CASSHRNRGASGRYEQYF.

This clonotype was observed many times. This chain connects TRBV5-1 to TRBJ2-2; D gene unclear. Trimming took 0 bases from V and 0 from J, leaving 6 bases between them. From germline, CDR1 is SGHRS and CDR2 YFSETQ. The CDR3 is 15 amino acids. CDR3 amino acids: CASSLGPANTGELFF. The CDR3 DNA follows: TGCGCCAGCAGCTTGGGACCAGCGAACACCGGGGAGCTGTTTTTT.

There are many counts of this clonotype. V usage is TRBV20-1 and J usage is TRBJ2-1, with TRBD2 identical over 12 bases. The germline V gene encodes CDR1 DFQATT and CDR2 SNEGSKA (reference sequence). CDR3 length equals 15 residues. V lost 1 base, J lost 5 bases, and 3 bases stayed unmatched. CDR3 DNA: TGCAGTGCTAGAGTTGGACTAGCGGGGAACAATGAGCAGTTCTTC. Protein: CSARVGLAGNNEQFF.

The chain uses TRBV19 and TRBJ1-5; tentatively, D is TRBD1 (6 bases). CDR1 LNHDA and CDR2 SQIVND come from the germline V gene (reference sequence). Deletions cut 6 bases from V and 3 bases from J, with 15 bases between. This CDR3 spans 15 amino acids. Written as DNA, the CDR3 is TGTGCCAGTAGCACCCAGGGGAACCACAATCAGCCCCAGCATTTT. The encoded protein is CASSTQGNHNQPQHF.

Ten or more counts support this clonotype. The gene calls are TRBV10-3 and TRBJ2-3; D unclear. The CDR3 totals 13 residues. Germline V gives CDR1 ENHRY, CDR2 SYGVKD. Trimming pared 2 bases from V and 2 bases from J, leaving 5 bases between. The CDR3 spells CAISEPHTDTQYF. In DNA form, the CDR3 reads TGTGCCATCAGTGAGCCCCACACAGATACGCAGTATTTT.

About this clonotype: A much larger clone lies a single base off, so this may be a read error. The CDR3 nucleotides are TGTGCCAGCAGACCCGGGACAGCGTACACCGGGGAGCTGTTTTTT. Translated: CASRPGTAYTGELFF. This chain links TRBV12-3 or TRBV12-4 with TRBJ2-2; 7 bases are shared with TRBD1. Trimming at V came to 6 bases and at J to 3 bases, leaving 7 bases not matched to a gene. This CDR3 has 15 amino acids.

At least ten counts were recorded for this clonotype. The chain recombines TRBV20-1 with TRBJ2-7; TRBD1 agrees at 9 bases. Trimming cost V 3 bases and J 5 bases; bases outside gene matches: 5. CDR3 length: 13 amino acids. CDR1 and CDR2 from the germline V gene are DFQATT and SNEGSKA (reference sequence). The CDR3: CSARGTGSNEQYV. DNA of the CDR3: TGCAGTGCTAGGGGGACAGGGAGCAACGAGCAGTACGTC.

The CDR3 here is CASSLYGGLRTLDTQYF. CDR3 nucleotides: TGTGCCAGCAGCTTATACGGGGGACTAAGAACCTTAGATACGCAGTATTTT. The chain combines TRBV7-9 with TRBJ2-3; 7 bases fit TRBD2. Unmatched junction bases numbered 13, after V lost 2 bases and J lost 5 bases. The CDR3 contains 17 residues. Germline-derived CDR1 and CDR2 are SEHNR and FQNEAQ (reference sequence). The whole variable domain, remainder taken from reference TRBV7-9 and TRBJ2-3, is DTGVSQNPRHKITKRGQNVTFRCDPISEHNRLYWYRQTLGQGPEFLTYFQNEAQLEKSRLLSDRFSAERPKGSFSTLEIQRTEQGDSAMYLCASSLYGGLRTLDTQYFGPGTRLTVL.

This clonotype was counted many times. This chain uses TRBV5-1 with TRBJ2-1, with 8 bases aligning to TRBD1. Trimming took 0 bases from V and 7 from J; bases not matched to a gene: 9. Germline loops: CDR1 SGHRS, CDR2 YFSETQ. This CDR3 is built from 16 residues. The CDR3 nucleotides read TGCGCCAGCAGCTTGGCCCCGGACAGGGTTTTGAATGAGCAGTTCTTC. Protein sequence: CASSLAPDRVLNEQFF.